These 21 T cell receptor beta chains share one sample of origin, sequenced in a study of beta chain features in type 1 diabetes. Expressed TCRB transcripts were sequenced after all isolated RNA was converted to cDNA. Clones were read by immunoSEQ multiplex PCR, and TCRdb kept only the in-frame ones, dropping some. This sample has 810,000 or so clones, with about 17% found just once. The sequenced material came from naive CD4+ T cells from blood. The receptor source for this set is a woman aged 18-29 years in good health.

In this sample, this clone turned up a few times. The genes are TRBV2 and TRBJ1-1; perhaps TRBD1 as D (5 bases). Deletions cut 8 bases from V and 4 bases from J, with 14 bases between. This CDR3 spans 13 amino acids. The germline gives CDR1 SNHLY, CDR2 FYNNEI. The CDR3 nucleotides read TGTGCCAGCGACACCAGACAGTTCACTGAAGCTTTCTTT. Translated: CASDTRQFTEAFF.

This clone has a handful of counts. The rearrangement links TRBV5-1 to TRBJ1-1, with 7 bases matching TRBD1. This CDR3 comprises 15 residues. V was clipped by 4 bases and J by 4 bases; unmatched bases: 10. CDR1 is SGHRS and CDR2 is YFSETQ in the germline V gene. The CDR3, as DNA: TGCGCCAGCAGCACGATGCAGGGGGGCGGCACTGAAGCTTTCTTT. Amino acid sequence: CASSTMQGGGTEAFF. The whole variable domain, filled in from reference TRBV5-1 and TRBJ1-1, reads KAGVTQTPRYLIKTRGQQVTLSCSPISGHRSVSWYQQTPGQGLQFLFEYFSETQRNKGNFPGRFSGRQFSNSRSEMNVSTLELGDSALYLCASSTMQGGGTEAFFGQGTRLTVV.

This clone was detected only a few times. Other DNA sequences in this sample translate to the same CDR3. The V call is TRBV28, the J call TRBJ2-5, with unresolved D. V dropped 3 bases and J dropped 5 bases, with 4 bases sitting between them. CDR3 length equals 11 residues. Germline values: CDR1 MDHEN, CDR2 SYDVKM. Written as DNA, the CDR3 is TGTGCCAGCAGTTTCACGGAGACCCAGTACTTC. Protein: CASSFTETQYF.

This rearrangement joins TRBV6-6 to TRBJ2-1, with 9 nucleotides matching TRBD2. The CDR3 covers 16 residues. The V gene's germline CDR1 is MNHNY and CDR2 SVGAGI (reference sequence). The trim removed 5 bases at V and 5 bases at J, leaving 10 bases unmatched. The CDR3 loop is CASSPTTGLANNEQFF. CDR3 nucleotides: TGTGCCAGCAGTCCTACCACGGGACTAGCCAACAATGAGCAGTTCTTC.

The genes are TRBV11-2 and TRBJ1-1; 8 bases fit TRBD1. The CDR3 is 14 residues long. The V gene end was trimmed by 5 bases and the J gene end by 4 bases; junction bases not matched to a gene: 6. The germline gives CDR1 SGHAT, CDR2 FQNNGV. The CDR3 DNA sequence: TGTGCCAGCAGCCGCTCTACAGGGGGCACTGAAGCTTTCTTT. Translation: CASSRSTGGTEAFF.

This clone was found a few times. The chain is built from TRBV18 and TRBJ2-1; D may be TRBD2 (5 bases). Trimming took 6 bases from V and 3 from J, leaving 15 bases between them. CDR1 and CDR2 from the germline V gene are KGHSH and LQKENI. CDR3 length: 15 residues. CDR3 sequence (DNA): TGTGCCAGCTCCCCTTACCCGGGGATCTACAATGAGCAGTTCTTC. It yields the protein CASSPYPGIYNEQFF.

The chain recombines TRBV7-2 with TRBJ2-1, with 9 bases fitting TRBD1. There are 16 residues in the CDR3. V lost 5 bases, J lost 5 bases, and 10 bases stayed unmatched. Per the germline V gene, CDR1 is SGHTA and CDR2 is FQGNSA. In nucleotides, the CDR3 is TGTGCCAGCAGCACCCCCCTCGGGACAGGGAACAATGAGCAGTTCTTC. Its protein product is CASSTPLGTGNNEQFF.

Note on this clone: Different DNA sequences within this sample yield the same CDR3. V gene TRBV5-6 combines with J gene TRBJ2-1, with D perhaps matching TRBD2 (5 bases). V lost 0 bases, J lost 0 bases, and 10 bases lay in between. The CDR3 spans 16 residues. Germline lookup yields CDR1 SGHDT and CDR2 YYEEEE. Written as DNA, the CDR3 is TGTGCCAGCAGCTTGGTGAGGGTTAGCTCCTACAATGAGCAGTTCTTC. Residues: CASSLVRVSSYNEQFF.

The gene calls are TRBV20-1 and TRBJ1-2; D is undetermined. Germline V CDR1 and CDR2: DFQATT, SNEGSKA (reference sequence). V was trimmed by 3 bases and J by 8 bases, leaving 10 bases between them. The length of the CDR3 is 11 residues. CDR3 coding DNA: TGCAGTGCTAGTCAAGGCGGCGGCTACACCTTC. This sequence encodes CSASQGGGYTF.

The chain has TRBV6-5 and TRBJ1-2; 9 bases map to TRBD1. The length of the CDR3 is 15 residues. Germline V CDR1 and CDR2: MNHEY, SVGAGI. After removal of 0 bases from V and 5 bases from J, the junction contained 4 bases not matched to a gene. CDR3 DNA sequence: TGTGCCAGCAGTTACTCCGGGACAGGGATGTATGGCTACACCTTC. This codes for CASSYSGTGMYGYTF.

CDR3 loop: CASSNTRGTVRKAQYF. DNA for the CDR3: TGTGCCAGTAGTAATACTCGGGGCACCGTAAGGAAGGCGCAGTATTTT. The chain combines TRBV19 with TRBJ2-3, with D perhaps given as TRBD1 or TRBD2 (5 bases each). The CDR3 consists of 16 residues. V lost 4 bases to trimming and J lost 10 bases, with 24 bases between them. Germline V gene data show CDR1 as LNHDA and CDR2 as SQIVND (reference sequence).

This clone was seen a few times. The CDR3: CASKLAGGWETQYF. In DNA form, the CDR3 reads TGTGCCAGCAAGCTAGCGGGAGGCTGGGAGACCCAGTACTTC. This rearrangement joins TRBV7-2 to TRBJ2-5, with TRBD2 matching 11 bases. V dropped 7 bases and J dropped 5; count of bases not matched to a gene: 6. CDR1 and CDR2 from the germline V gene are SGHTA and FQGNSA. CDR3 length equals 14 residues.

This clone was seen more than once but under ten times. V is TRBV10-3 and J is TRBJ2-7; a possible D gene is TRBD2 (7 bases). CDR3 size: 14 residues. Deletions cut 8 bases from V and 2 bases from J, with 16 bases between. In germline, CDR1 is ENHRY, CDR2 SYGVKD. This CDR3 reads CAIGTSGGPYEQYF. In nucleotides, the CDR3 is TGTGCCATCGGTACTTCGGGGGGCCCCTACGAGCAGTACTTC.

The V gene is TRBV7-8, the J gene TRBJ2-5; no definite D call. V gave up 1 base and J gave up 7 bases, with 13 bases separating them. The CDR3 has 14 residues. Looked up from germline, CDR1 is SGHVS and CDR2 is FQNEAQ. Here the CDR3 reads CASSLGDALRTQYF. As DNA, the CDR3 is TGTGCCAGCAGCTTAGGTGACGCTTTGCGGACCCAGTACTTC. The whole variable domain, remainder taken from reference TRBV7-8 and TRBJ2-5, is GAGVSQSPRYKVAKRGQDVALRCDPISGHVSLFWYQQALGQGPEFLTYFQNEAQLDKSGLPSDRFFAERPEGSVSTLKIQRTQQEDSAVYLCASSLGDALRTQYFGPGTRLLVL.

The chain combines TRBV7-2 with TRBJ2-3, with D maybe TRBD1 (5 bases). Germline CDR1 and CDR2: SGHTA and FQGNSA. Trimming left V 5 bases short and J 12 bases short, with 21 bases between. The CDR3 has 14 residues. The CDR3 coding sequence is TGTGCCAGCAGCCCCCGCATTGGGGCATTGGATCAGTATTTT. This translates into CASSPRIGALDQYF.

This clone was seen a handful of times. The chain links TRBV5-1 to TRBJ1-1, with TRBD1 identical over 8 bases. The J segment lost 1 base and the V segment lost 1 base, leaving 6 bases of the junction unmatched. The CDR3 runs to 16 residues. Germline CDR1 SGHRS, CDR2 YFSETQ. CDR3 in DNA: TGCGCCAGCAGCTTGCCCCGGACAGGGTCGAACACTGAAGCTTTCTTT. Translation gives CASSLPRTGSNTEAFF.

CDR3 sequence reads: CASSNGQGIETQYF. CDR3 DNA: TGCGCCAGCAGCAACGGACAGGGCATCGAGACCCAGTACTTC. V and J are TRBV5-1 and TRBJ2-5; 8 bases map to TRBD1. Germline V gene lookup returns CDR1 SGHRS and CDR2 YFSETQ. Trimming removed 4 bases from V and 5 bases from J; junction bases left unmatched: 7. The length of the CDR3 is 14 residues.

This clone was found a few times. For the CDR3, the DNA is TGTGCCAGCAGCCAGGACAGGAGGAACACTGAAGCTTTCTTT. This sequence encodes CASSQDRRNTEAFF. This chain links TRBV7-9 with TRBJ1-1, with 7 positions matching TRBD1. V was pared by 5 bases and J by 1 base, with 4 bases of the junction left unmatched. Germline V gene sequence: CDR1 SEHNR, CDR2 FQNEAQ (reference sequence). CDR3 size: 14 residues. The full variable domain, with the rest looked up from reference TRBV7-9 and TRBJ1-1, is DTGVSQNPRHKITKRGQNVTFRCDPISEHNRLYWYRQTLGQGPEFLTYFQNEAQLEKSRLLSDRFSAERPKGSFSTLEIQRTEQGDSAMYLCASSQDRRNTEAFFGQGTRLTVV.

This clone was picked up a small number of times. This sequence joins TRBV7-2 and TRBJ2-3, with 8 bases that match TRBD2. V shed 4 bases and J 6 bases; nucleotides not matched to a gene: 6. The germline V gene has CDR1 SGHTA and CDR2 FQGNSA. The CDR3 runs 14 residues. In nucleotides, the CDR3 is TGTGCCAGCAGCTCGGGACTAGGGTCTGATACGCAGTATTTT. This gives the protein CASSSGLGSDTQYF.

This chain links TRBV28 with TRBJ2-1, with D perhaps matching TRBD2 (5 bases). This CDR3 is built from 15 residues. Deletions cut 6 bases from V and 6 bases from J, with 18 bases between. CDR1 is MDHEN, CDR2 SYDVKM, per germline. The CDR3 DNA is TGTGCCAGCAGCCGAGGGTTTCGAACTACCAATGAGCAGTTCTTC. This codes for CASSRGFRTTNEQFF.

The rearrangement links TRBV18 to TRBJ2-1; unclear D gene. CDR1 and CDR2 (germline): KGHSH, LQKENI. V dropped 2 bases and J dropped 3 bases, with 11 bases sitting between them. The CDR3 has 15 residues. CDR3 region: CASSPGPINYNEQFF. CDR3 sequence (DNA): TGTGCCAGCTCACCAGGACCGATCAACTACAATGAGCAGTTCTTC.